The 15 T cell receptor beta chains presented below share a single source sample, sequenced in a study of glioma-infiltrating T cells. Using RNA template, CDR3s of TCR alpha and beta were amplified with iRepertoire arm-PCR. TCRdb re-called the multiplex PCR reads through MiXCR, storing one row per CDR3 protein. The top ten clones hold more than 20% of a sample with fewer than 7,500 distinct CDR3 sequences, under 45% of them seen once. Material: glioma tissue, nonneoplastic brain tissue, or PBMCs (not recorded which). The receptors stem from a human donor with low-grade glioma or glioblastoma, undergoing nonglioma brain surgery, or in good health (not recorded which).

This chain connects TRBV28 to TRBJ2-7; the match to TRBD2 covers 10 bases. Germline V lookup: CDR1 MDHEN, CDR2 SYDVKM. Germline trimming cut 1 base from V and 6 bases from J; bases unmatched to any gene: 12. The CDR3 contains 17 residues. The CDR3 loop is CASSLSQGRLAGGEQYF. CDR3 coding DNA: TGTGCCAGCAGTTTATCGCAGGGGCGGTTAGCGGGAGGCGAGCAGTACTTC.

In its sample, this clonotype ranks as medium-sized. The V call is TRBV6-1, the J call TRBJ2-1, with 13 bases that match TRBD2. CDR1 is MNHNS, CDR2 SASEGT, per germline. The CDR3 covers 15 residues. Trimming cost V 6 bases and J 10 bases; bases outside gene matches: 9. The CDR3: CASSQRTSGSGEQFF. The CDR3 DNA reads TGTGCCAGCAGCCAGCGGACTAGCGGGAGCGGGGAGCAGTTCTTC.

There are a few counts of this clonotype. V and J are TRBV27 and TRBJ2-7, with unresolved D. This CDR3 contains 14 residues. The V end was cut by 6 bases, the J end by 0 bases, with 12 bases between. Germline values: CDR1 MNHEY, CDR2 SMNVEV (reference sequence). DNA for the CDR3: TGTGCCAGCAGCCGCAGAGGATACTCCTACGAGCAGTACTTC. It translates to CASSRRGYSYEQYF.

This chain uses TRBV15 with TRBJ1-1; D possibly corresponds to TRBD1 (5 bases). Trimming took 4 bases from V and 5 from J, leaving 14 bases between them. Germline V lookup: CDR1 LNHNV, CDR2 YYDKDF (reference sequence). The CDR3 consists of 14 residues. For the CDR3, the DNA is TGTGCCACCAGCATGAGGGGCACGAGAACTGAAGCTTTCTTT. It codes for CATSMRGTRTEAFF.

The genes are TRBV6-1 and TRBJ2-3, with a possible D match to TRBD2 (6 bases). This CDR3 is built from 12 residues. V was shortened by 4 bases and J by 7 bases, with 9 bases between the two germline ends. Germline CDR1 reads MNHNS; CDR2 reads SASEGT. The CDR3 loop is CASSGEVNTQYF. The CDR3 bases are TGTGCCAGCAGTGGGGAGGTGAATACGCAGTATTTT.

This clonotype qualifies as large. V is TRBV6-1 and J is TRBJ2-1; the match to TRBD2 covers 9 bases. J was trimmed by 9 bases and V by 4 bases; bases with no gene match: 10. Germline lookup yields CDR1 MNHNS and CDR2 SASEGT. The CDR3 consists of 15 residues. This CDR3 is CASSGTTSGLGEQFF. CDR3 nucleotides: TGTGCCAGCAGTGGGACAACTAGCGGGTTAGGTGAGCAGTTCTTC.

This chain connects TRBV9 to TRBJ2-5, with TRBD2 matching over 11 bases. CDR1 is SGDLS and CDR2 is YYNGEE in the germline V gene. V shed 0 bases, J shed 11 bases, and the junction held 9 bases outside the gene matches. The CDR3 is 15 residues long. Here the CDR3 DNA reads TGTGCCAGCAGCGTAGAGACTAGCGGGGTCTGGAAGCAGTACTTC. As protein: CASSVETSGVWKQYF.

The V call is TRBV20-1, the J call TRBJ2-3; the match to TRBD1 covers 8 bases. The V segment lost 6 bases and the J segment 2 bases; nucleotides outside the gene matches: 10. CDR1 DFQATT and CDR2 SNEGSKA come from the germline V gene (reference sequence). This CDR3 is built from 15 residues. CDR3 in amino acids: CSALGTGLPTDTQYF. The CDR3 bases are TGCAGTGCACTCGGGACAGGACTTCCCACAGATACGCAGTATTTT.

The chain is built from TRBV7-9 and TRBJ2-5, with TRBD2 matching over 8 bases. Germline CDR1 and CDR2: SEHNR and FQNEAQ (reference sequence). Trimming took 5 bases from V and 4 from J; bases not matched to a gene: 6. This CDR3 region has 14 residues. DNA for the CDR3: TGTGCCAGCAGCCCGGGAGGGGGGAGAGAGACCCAGTACTTC. It is translated as CASSPGGGRETQYF.

This clonotype came up many times. This chain uses TRBV12-3 or TRBV12-4 with TRBJ2-1; TRBD2 matches at 7 bases. This CDR3 spans 18 amino acids. Trimming cost V 3 bases and J 0 bases; bases outside gene matches: 11. CDR3 region: CASSFPLGGSGSYNEQFF. The CDR3 nucleotides read TGTGCCAGCAGTTTTCCATTGGGCGGGAGCGGCTCCTACAATGAGCAGTTCTTC.

The chain employs TRBV6-2 or TRBV6-3 and TRBJ2-1; D perhaps matches TRBD2 (5 bases). From germline, CDR1 is MNHEY and CDR2 SVGEGT. CDR3 size: 15 residues. Trimming took off 2 bases at V and 9 bases at J, with 17 bases between the two ends. The CDR3 DNA is TGTGCCAGCAGTTACACCGGACTGATGGGCAGTGAGCAGTTCTTC. This codes for CASSYTGLMGSEQFF.

V usage is TRBV6-1 and J usage is TRBJ1-1; no clear D. CDR3 length: 13 residues. V was shortened by 10 bases and J by 0 bases, with 12 bases between the two germline ends. The germline CDR1 and CDR2 sequences are MNHNS and SASEGT. The CDR3 nucleotides read TGTGCCACTATGGGTACGATGAACACTGAAGCTTTCTTT. Its translation: CATMGTMNTEAFF.

The chain recombines TRBV6-1 with TRBJ2-3; D may be TRBD1 (6 bases). The CDR3 spans 14 residues. Germline V CDR1 and CDR2: MNHNS, SASEGT. V gave up 6 bases and J gave up 4 bases, with 14 bases separating them. The CDR3 reads CASRPGTRADTQYF. CDR3 DNA: TGTGCCAGCAGACCCGGGACAAGGGCAGATACGCAGTATTTT.

V and J are TRBV7-2 and TRBJ2-1; D is unclear. This CDR3 is 13 amino acids long. Germline V gene data show CDR1 as SGHTA and CDR2 as FQGNSA. The V and J ends lost 0 bases and 6 bases respectively, with 6 bases between them. The CDR3 loop is CASSLAECNEQFF. In nucleotides, the CDR3 is TGTGCCAGCAGCTTAGCAGAGTGCAATGAGCAGTTCTTC.

The chain combines TRBV6-2 or TRBV6-3 with TRBJ1-1; D is undetermined. This CDR3 has 11 amino acids. V gave up 8 bases and J gave up 7 bases, with 11 bases separating them. Germline V CDR1 and CDR2: MNHEY, SVGEGT. CDR3 nucleotides: TGTGCCAGCCGGACGAGGTATGAAGCTTTCTTT. This gives the protein CASRTRYEAFF.